This T cell receptor (beta chain) came from a study of cytomegalovirus exposure and HLA in healthy donors. The ends lost 4 bases at V and 1 base at J; junction bases unmatched: 2. In germline, CDR1 is SGHRS, CDR2 YFSETQ. The CDR3 has 15 amino acids. Some clones are missing from TCRdb's copy, which holds only in-frame ones; the method was immunoSEQ multiplex PCR. The data hold about 110,000 clones, with 70% to 85% observed a single time. The V call is TRBV5-1, the J call TRBJ2-1; TRBD1 agrees at 10 bases. The TCR originated in a woman aged 18-30 years in good health and CMV-seronegative. The material sequenced was PBMCs. The CDR3 here is CASSGGQGSYNEQFF. In DNA, the CDR3 is TGCGCCAGCAGCGGGGGACAGGGGTCCTACAATGAGCAGTTCTTC.